The clone carrying this T cell receptor beta chain was picked up a small number of times. Its antigen is still unknown. The sample is drawn from a study of blood T cells in healthy people across ages. Each sample provided at least 6 micrograms of extracted total RNA. General observations from the study: Observed TCR beta diversity showed a strong correlation with the percentage of naive T cells as measured by flow cytometry. With donor CMV status unknown, expanded clonotype changes were possibly confounded.

A second about 6 to 12 cycle PCR used barcoded and J-beta primers. TCRdb reprocessed the 5' RACE reads via MiXCR and lists one record per CDR3 protein. This table has 1.5 million to 2 million distinct CDR3 sequences, less than 50% appearing once. The sequence was obtained from a woman aged 40 to 50 in good health. The material sequenced was blood.

This CDR3 is CASMEETQYF. In nucleotides, the CDR3 is TGTGCCAGCATGGAAGAGACCCAGTACTTC. V and J are TRBV6-2 or TRBV6-3 and TRBJ2-5, with D unclear. V gave up 7 bases and J gave up 3 bases, with 3 bases separating them. Germline CDR1 and CDR2: MNHEY and SVGEGT. The CDR3 extends over 10 amino acids.